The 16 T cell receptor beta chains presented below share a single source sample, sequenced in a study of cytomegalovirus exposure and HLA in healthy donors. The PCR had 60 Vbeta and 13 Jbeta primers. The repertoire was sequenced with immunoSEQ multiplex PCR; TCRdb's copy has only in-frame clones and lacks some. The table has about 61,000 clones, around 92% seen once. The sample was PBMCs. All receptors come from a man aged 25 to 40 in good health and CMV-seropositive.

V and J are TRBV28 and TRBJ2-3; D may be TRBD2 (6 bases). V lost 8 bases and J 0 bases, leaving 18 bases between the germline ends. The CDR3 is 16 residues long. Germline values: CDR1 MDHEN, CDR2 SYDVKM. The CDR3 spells CASAELSGPSTDTQYF. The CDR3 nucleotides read TGTGCCAGCGCTGAACTTAGCGGCCCTAGCACAGATACGCAGTATTTT.

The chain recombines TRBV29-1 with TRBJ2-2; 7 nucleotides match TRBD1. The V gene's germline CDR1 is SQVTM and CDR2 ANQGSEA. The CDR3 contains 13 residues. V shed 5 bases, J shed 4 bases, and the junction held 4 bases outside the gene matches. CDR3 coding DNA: TGCAGCGTTACAGGGGATGGCACCGGGGAGCTGTTTTTT. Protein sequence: CSVTGDGTGELFF.

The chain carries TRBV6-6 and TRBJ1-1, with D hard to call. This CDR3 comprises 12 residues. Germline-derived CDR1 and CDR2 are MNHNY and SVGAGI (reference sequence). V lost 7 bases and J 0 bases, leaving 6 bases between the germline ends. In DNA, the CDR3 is TGTGCCAGCACCAATTTGAACACTGAAGCTTTCTTT. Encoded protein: CASTNLNTEAFF.

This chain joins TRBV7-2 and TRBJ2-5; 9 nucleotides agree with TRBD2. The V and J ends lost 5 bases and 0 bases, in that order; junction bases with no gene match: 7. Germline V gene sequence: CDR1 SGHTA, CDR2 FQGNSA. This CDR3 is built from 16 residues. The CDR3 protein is CASSRLAGLYQETQYF. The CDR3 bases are TGTGCCAGCAGCCGGCTAGCGGGGCTGTACCAAGAGACCCAGTACTTC.

The CDR3 is CASSPDGNQPQHF. CDR3 bases: TGCGCCAGCAGCCCTGACGGGAATCAGCCCCAGCATTTT. This chain uses TRBV5-1 with TRBJ1-5, with unresolved D. The CDR3 is 13 residues long. Germline values: CDR1 SGHRS, CDR2 YFSETQ. Trimming pared 4 bases from V and 4 bases from J, leaving 9 bases between.

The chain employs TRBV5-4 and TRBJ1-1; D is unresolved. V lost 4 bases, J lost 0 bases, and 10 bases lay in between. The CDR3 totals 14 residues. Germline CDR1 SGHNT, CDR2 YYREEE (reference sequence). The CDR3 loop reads CASSPSSMNTEAFF. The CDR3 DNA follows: TGTGCCAGCAGCCCATCATCCATGAACACTGAAGCTTTCTTT.

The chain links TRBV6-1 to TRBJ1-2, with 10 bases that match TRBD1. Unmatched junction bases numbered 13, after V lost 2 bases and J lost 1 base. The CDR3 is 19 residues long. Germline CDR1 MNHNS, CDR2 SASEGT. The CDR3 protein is CASSEPTDWTGGGNYGYTF. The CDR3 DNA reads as TGTGCCAGCAGTGAACCCACGGACTGGACAGGGGGTGGTAACTATGGCTACACCTTC.

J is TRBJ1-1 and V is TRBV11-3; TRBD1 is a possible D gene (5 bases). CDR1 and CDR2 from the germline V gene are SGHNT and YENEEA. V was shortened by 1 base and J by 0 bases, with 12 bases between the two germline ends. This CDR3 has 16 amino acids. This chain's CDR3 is CASSLVPTALNTEAFF. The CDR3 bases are TGTGCCAGCAGCTTAGTCCCGACAGCCCTGAACACTGAAGCTTTCTTT.

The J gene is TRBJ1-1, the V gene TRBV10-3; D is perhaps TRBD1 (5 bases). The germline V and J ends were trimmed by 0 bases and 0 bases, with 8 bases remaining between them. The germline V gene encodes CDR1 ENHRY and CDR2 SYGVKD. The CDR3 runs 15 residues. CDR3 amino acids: CAISESGGVNTEAFF. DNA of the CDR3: TGTGCCATCAGTGAGTCAGGAGGGGTGAACACTGAAGCTTTCTTT.

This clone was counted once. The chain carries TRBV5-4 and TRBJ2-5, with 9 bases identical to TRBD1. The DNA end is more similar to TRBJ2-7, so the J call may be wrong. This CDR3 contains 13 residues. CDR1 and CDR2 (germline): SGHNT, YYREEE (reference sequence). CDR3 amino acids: CASSRDRVSEQYF. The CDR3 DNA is TGTGCCAGCAGCCGGGACAGGGTTAGCGAGCAGTACTTC.

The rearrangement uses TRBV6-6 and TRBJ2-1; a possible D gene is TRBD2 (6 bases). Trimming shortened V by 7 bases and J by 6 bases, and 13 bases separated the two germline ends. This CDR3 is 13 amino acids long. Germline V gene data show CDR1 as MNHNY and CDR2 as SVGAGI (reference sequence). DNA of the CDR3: TGTGCCAGCATCATCCCCGGGGGCAATGAGCAGTTCTTC. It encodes CASIIPGGNEQFF.

CDR3 sequence (DNA): TGTGCCAGCAGTCCCACCCTAGGGGGACCTCAGCCCCAGCATTTT. Its translation is CASSPTLGGPQPQHF. J is TRBJ1-5 and V is TRBV6-5, with a weak D call TRBD1 (6 bases). The CDR3 totals 15 residues. Trimming pared 5 bases from V and 6 bases from J, leaving 17 bases between. Per the germline V gene, CDR1 is MNHEY and CDR2 is SVGAGI.

CDR3 DNA: TGTGCCAGCAGCAAAAGACTAGCGGGAATGGCCGAGCAGTACTTC. Translated: CASSKRLAGMAEQYF. The V and J genes are TRBV6-5 and TRBJ2-7; TRBD2 matches at 11 bases. Germline CDR1 reads MNHEY; CDR2 reads SVGAGI. The CDR3 runs to 15 residues. V was clipped by 6 bases and J by 6 bases; unmatched bases: 10.

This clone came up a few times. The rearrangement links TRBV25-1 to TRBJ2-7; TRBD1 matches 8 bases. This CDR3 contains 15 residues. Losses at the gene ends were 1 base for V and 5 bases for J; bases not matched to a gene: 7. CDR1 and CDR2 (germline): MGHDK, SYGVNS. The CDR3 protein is CASSEWWTGNHEQYF. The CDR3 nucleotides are TGTGCCAGCAGTGAATGGTGGACAGGGAACCACGAGCAGTACTTC.

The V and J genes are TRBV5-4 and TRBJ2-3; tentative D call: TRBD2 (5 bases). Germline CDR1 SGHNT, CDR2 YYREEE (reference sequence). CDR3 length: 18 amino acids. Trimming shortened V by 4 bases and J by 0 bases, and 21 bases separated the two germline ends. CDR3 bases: TGTGCCAGCAGCCCCTACGCGGCTAGCCGAATTAGCACAGATACGCAGTATTTT. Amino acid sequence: CASSPYAASRISTDTQYF.

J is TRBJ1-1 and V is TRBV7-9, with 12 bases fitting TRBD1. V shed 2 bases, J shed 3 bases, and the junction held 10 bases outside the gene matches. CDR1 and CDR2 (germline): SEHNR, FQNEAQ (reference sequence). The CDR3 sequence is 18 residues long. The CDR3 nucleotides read TGTGCCAGCAGCTTAAGAGTTGGTGGGACAGGGGGCGACACTGAAGCTTTCTTT. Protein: CASSLRVGGTGGDTEAFF.